This paragraph covers one T cell receptor beta chain sequence. Its antigen is undetermined. PCR used 60 Vbeta primers and 13 Jbeta primers. Profiling relied on immunoSEQ multiplex PCR, and the TCRdb table lists in-frame clones only, not all of them. The table lists more than 110,000 clones, less than 85% of them singletons. These data originate in a study of cytomegalovirus exposure and HLA in healthy donors. Germline V gives CDR1 KGHSH, CDR2 LQKENI. This CDR3 region has 14 residues. Trimming shortened V by 3 bases and J by 2 bases, and 10 bases separated the two germline ends. Study findings and constraints: It was shown in a later analysis that HLA-associated TCR beta chains were more clonally expanded than other, equally common chains.

Sequenced input: PBMCs. The TCR sequence derives from a woman aged 45-59 years in good health and CMV-seropositive. The chain links TRBV18 to TRBJ2-5; TRBD2 is a possible D gene (6 bases). The CDR3 DNA reads TGTGCCAGCTCACCCGGGACTCCTCAAGAGACCCAGTACTTC. This translates into CASSPGTPQETQYF.